These 9 T cell receptor beta chains came from one sample sequenced in a study of cytomegalovirus exposure and HLA in healthy donors. A multiplex PCR was run with 60 Vbeta primers and 13 Jbeta primers. Only in-frame clones appear in the TCRdb table, and some are missing; sequencing was by immunoSEQ multiplex PCR. The sample has about 240,000 clones, roughly 78% seen once. The sample taken for sequencing was PBMCs. These receptors were collected from a boy aged 5-17 years in good health and CMV-seronegative.

This clone has just one count. This sequence joins TRBV7-6 and TRBJ2-1; maybe TRBD2 (5 bases). The germline V gene encodes CDR1 SGHVS and CDR2 FNYEAQ. Trimming removed 4 bases from V and 0 bases from J, with 10 bases in between. The CDR3 is 15 amino acids. CDR3 coding DNA: TGTGCCAGCAGCTCGGACTTTAGCTCCTACAATGAGCAGTTCTTC. Translated: CASSSDFSSYNEQFF.

V usage is TRBV2 and J usage is TRBJ1-5; no firm D call. The ends were cut back, 4 bases at V and 0 bases at J, with 7 bases in the middle. The CDR3 has 14 residues. CDR1 is SNHLY and CDR2 is FYNNEI in the germline V gene. The CDR3 region is CASSAFYSNQPQHF. The CDR3 coding sequence is TGTGCCAGCAGTGCCTTTTATAGCAATCAGCCCCAGCATTTT.

This clone appeared a single time. The chain combines TRBV11-2 with TRBJ1-2, with 7 bases lining up with TRBD1. CDR3 size: 13 residues. The ends lost 5 bases at V and 3 bases at J; junction bases unmatched: 3. In germline, CDR1 is SGHAT, CDR2 FQNNGV. CDR3 sequence reads: CASSHGTDYGYTF. The CDR3, as DNA: TGTGCCAGCAGCCACGGGACAGACTATGGCTACACCTTC.

The gene calls are TRBV11-3 and TRBJ2-2; 13 bases align to TRBD2. The V segment lost 5 bases and the J segment 6 bases; nucleotides outside the gene matches: 12. The CDR3 extends over 18 amino acids. Germline loops: CDR1 SGHNT, CDR2 YENEEA. The CDR3 DNA is TGTGCCAGCAGCCTTTACGACTGGACTAGCGGGAGATCCGGGGAGCTGTTTTTT. It is translated as CASSLYDWTSGRSGELFF.

V is TRBV19 and J is TRBJ2-1; the D gene is possibly TRBD1 (5 bases). V gave up 3 bases and J gave up 3 bases, with 9 bases separating them. The germline V gene has CDR1 LNHDA and CDR2 SQIVND (reference sequence). The CDR3 runs 14 residues. CDR3 amino acids: CASSISDSYNEQFF. CDR3 in DNA: TGTGCCAGTAGTATCTCAGACAGCTACAATGAGCAGTTCTTC. The full variable domain, in which reference TRBV19 and TRBJ2-1 provide the parts outside the CDR3, is DGGITQSPKYLFRKEGQNVTLSCEQNLNHDAMYWYRQDPGQGLRLIYYSQIVNDFQKGDIAEGYSVSREKKESFPLTVTSAQKNPTAFYLCASSISDSYNEQFFGPGTRLTVL.

The chain employs TRBV10-1 and TRBJ2-7; TRBD2 aligns across 10 bases. The ends lost 2 bases at V and 3 bases at J; junction bases unmatched: 10. Germline V gives CDR1 WNHNN, CDR2 SYGVQD (reference sequence). The CDR3 sequence is 17 residues long. This chain's CDR3 is CASSETLRTSGGYEQYF. The CDR3 DNA is TGCGCCAGCAGTGAGACCCTCCGGACTAGCGGCGGCTACGAGCAGTACTTC.

V is TRBV4-1 and J is TRBJ2-2; D not certain. This CDR3 has 12 residues. Trimming removed 8 bases at V and 6 bases at J, with 10 bases between. The V gene's germline CDR1 is MGHRA and CDR2 YSYEKL. The CDR3 reads CASEPRAGELFF. The CDR3 DNA is TGCGCCAGCGAACCAAGAGCCGGGGAGCTGTTTTTT.

The rearrangement uses TRBV6-6 and TRBJ1-1; possible D gene TRBD1, 6 bases. The V end lost 4 bases, the J end lost 3 bases, and 9 bases lay between the germline ends. Per germline, CDR1 MNHNY and CDR2 SVGAGI (reference sequence). CDR3 length: 13 amino acids. The CDR3 bases are TGTGCCAGCAGTTCTGGGACACACACTGAAGCTTTCTTT. It yields the protein CASSSGTHTEAFF.

This chain joins TRBV18 and TRBJ1-3; a possible D gene is TRBD1 (5 bases). V shed 3 bases and J shed 0 bases, with 12 bases lying between them. Germline V gene lookup returns CDR1 KGHSH and CDR2 LQKENI. The CDR3 length is 16 residues. CDR3 nucleotide sequence: TGTGCCAGCTCACCGCCGCCGGACACCTCTGGAAACACCATATATTTT. Protein sequence: CASSPPPDTSGNTIYF.